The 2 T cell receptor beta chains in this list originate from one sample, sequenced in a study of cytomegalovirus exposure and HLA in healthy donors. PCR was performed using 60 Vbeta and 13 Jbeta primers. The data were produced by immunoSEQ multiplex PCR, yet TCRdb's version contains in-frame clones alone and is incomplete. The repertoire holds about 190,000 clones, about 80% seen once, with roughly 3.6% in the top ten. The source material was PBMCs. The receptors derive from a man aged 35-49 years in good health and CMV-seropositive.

CDR3: CSASFGYRTDTQYF. The CDR3, as DNA: TGCAGCGCTTCATTCGGGTATCGCACAGATACGCAGTATTTT. V and J are TRBV29-1 and TRBJ2-3, with D unresolved. Per the germline V gene, CDR1 is SQVTM and CDR2 is ANQGSEA. The CDR3 covers 14 residues. Trimming cost V 7 bases and J 1 base, with 15 bases left between them.

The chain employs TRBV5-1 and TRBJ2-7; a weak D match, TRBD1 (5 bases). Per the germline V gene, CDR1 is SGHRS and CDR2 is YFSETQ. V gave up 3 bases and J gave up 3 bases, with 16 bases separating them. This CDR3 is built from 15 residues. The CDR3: CASSSHGAKGYEQYF. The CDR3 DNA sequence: TGCGCCAGCAGCTCCCATGGGGCCAAAGGCTACGAGCAGTACTTC.